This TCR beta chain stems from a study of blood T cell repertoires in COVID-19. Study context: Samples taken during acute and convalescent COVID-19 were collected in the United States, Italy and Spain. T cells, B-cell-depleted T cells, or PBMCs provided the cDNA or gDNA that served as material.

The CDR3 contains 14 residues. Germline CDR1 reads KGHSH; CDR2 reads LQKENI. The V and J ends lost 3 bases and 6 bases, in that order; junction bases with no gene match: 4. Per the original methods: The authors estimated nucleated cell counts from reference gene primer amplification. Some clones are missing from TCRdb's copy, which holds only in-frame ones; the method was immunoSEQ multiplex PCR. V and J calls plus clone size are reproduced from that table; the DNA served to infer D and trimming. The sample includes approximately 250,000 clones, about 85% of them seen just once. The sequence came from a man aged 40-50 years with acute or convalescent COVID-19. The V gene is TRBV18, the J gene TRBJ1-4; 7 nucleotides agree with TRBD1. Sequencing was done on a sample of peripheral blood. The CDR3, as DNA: TGTGCCAGCTCACCCGGGACAGCCGATGAAAAACTGTTTTTT. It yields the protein CASSPGTADEKLFF.